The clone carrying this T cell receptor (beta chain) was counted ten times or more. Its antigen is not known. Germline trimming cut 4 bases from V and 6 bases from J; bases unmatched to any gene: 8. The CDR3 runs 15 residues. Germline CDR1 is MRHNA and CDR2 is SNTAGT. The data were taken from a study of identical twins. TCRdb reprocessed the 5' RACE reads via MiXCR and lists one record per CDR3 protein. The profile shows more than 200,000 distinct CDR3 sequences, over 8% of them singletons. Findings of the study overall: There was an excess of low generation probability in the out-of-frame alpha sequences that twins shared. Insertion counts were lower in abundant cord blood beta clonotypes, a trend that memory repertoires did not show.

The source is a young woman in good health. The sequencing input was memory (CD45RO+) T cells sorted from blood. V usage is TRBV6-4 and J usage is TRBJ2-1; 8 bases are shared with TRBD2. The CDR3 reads CASSGTSGGFNEQFF. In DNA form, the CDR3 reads TGTGCCAGCAGTGGAACTAGCGGAGGGTTCAATGAGCAGTTCTTC.